The text below deals with one T cell receptor beta chain. Its cognate antigen is unknown. Per germline, CDR1 PRHDT and CDR2 FYEKMQ (reference sequence). The ends were cut back, 5 bases at V and 3 bases at J, with 13 bases in the middle. The CDR3 is 14 residues long. As to time point: blood from clinic visit 5 months post-surgery; TSC patient then seizure free. At least one anti-epileptic drug was given before surgery. These data come from a study of brain T cells in children with intractable seizures. Overall study findings and caveats: Viral specificity was inferred only from CDR3 similarity; HCMV serostatus was unknown.

Here immunoSEQ multiplex PCR was the method, and the copy in TCRdb shows in-frame clones only, minus some. The sample records a few hundred thousand clones, about 94% being singletons. The rearrangement links TRBV13 to TRBJ1-2; D might be TRBD1 (6 bases). This specimen consisted of peripheral blood, obtained roughly 5 months after surgery. The receptor was isolated from a boy under two years old with tuberous sclerosis and intractable seizures. CDR3 amino acids: CASSHRDIHYGYTF. The DNA of the CDR3 is TGTGCCAGCAGCCACCGGGACATCCACTATGGCTACACCTTC.